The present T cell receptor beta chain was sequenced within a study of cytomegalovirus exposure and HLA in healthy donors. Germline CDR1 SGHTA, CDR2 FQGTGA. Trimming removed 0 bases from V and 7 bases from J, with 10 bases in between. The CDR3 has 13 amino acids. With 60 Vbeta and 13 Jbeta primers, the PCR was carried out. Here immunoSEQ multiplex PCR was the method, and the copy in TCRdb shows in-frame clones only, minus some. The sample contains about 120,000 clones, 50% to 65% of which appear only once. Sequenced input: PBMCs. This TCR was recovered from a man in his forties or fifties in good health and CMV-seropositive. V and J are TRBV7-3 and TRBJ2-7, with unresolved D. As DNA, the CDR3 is TGTGCCAGCAGCTTAACGGAGTCTGGGGAGCAGTACTTC. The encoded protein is CASSLTESGEQYF.